The clone carrying this T cell receptor beta chain was picked up one time. Assay: immunoSEQ multiplex PCR; the TCRdb copy retains only in-frame clones and omits some. There are 470,000 or so clones in the sample; roughly 80% occur only once, and roughly 13% lies in the top ten. This entry comes from a study of shared clonotypes between healthy human individuals. The J segment lost 9 bases and the V segment lost 7 bases, leaving 9 bases of the junction unmatched. Germline values: CDR1 MNHNS, CDR2 SASEGT. This CDR3 contains 15 residues. Sample: PBMCs. This receptor was obtained from a woman aged 40 to 55 in good health. Some clones in this sample may be carry-over from other donors' samples. The chain joins TRBV6-1 to TRBJ2-1; 13 bases are a match to TRBD2. This CDR3 reads CASTAGLAGSSEQFF. In DNA, the CDR3 is TGTGCCAGCACCGCGGGACTAGCGGGATCTAGTGAGCAGTTCTTC.